This entry lists 10 T cell receptor beta chains sequenced from one sample in a study of CD8+CD57+ T cells in acquired aplastic anemia. The sequenced patients had an expansion of CD8+CD57+ cells seen by flow cytometry. The template used for profiling TCR beta VDJ and CDR3 was genomic DNA. MiXCR, run by TCRdb on the reads, gives a single entry per CDR3 protein. The table shows around 250,000 distinct CDR3 sequences, with 82% occurring only once. The sequenced sample consisted of sorted CD4+, CD8+, or CD8+CD57+ T cells (not recorded which) from PBMCs. The receptor source for this set is a human donor with aplastic anemia.

The chain links TRBV25-1 to TRBJ2-1, with 9 bases matching TRBD2. Germline-derived CDR1 and CDR2 are MGHDK and SYGVNS. J gave up 12 bases and V 4 bases, and 16 bases lay outside the gene matches. CDR3 length: 16 residues. This CDR3 reads CASSVQRSGGSDAQFF. The CDR3 coding sequence is TGTGCCAGCAGTGTACAAAGAAGCGGGGGGAGCGATGCGCAGTTCTTC.

J is TRBJ1-2 and V is TRBV10-3, with a possible D match to TRBD1 (5 bases). Germline CDR1 reads ENHRY; CDR2 reads SYGVKD. Trimming cost V 10 bases and J 4 bases, with 22 bases left between them. This CDR3 region has 15 residues. The CDR3 nucleotides are TGTGCCAGCTTGGAGTGGGACGGGCCTGTCTATGGCTACACCTTC. It encodes CASLEWDGPVYGYTF.

A note on this clonotype: Germline and junction disagree at one end, which may indicate a read error. This sequence joins TRBV2 and TRBJ1-4; D possibly corresponds to TRBD1 (5 bases). The CDR3 covers 14 residues. Germline CDR1 SNHLY, CDR2 FYNNEI. Written as DNA, the CDR3 is TGTGCCAGCAGCGTAACAGGCGGCGATGAACAACTGTTTTTT. Its protein is CASSVTGGDEQLFF.

The chain has TRBV6-4 and TRBJ2-7; D remains unclear. CDR1 is MRHNA, CDR2 SNTAGT, per germline. V lost 0 bases and J 6 bases, leaving 15 bases between the germline ends. CDR3 length equals 15 residues. CDR3 sequence reads: CASSDSAENLAEQYV. CDR3 sequence (DNA): TGTGCCAGCAGTGACTCGGCGGAGAACCTGGCCGAGCAGTACGTC.

With respect to this clonotype: One end of the junction is discordant with germline, which a read error may explain. The rearrangement links TRBV7-9 to TRBJ2-7; D might be TRBD1 or TRBD2, each matching 5 bases. Germline assignment: CDR1 SEHNR and CDR2 FQNEAQ (reference sequence). This CDR3 is 14 amino acids long. CDR3 DNA sequence: TGTGCCACCAGCCAGGATACGGGGACCCACGTGCAGTACTTC. Translation gives CATSQDTGTHVQYF.

This clonotype was counted at least ten times. V and J are TRBV6-2 or TRBV6-3 and TRBJ2-7; D remains unclear. Trimming shortened V by 2 bases and J by 3 bases, and 8 bases separated the two germline ends. Germline V CDR1 and CDR2: MNHEY, SVGEGT. CDR3 length: 13 residues. In nucleotides, the CDR3 is TGTGCCAGCAGTTACGGGTGGGGCTACGAGCAGTACTTC. Translated, it gives CASSYGWGYEQYF.

The V call is TRBV12-3 or TRBV12-4, the J call TRBJ1-3; 7 bases are shared with TRBD1. The CDR3 is 16 amino acids. Trimming at V came to 3 bases and at J to 6 bases, leaving 11 bases not matched to a gene. The CDR3 sequence is CASSFVTGAKLNTIYF. CDR3 coding DNA: TGTGCCAGCAGTTTCGTTACAGGGGCGAAATTAAACACCATATATTTT.

This chain links TRBV11-2 with TRBJ2-1; TRBD1 matches at 7 bases. J was trimmed by 3 bases and V by 6 bases; bases with no gene match: 8. Germline CDR1 and CDR2: SGHAT and FQNNGV. This CDR3 spans 15 amino acids. CDR3 sequence: CASSSRQGLYNEQFF. CDR3 DNA sequence: TGTGCCAGCAGTTCCCGACAGGGCCTCTACAATGAGCAGTTCTTC.

The gene calls are TRBV5-6 and TRBJ2-3; TRBD1 matches 8 bases. This CDR3 comprises 12 residues. CDR1 SGHDT and CDR2 YYEEEE come from the germline V gene. Trimming removed 4 bases from V and 11 bases from J; junction bases left unmatched: 6. In nucleotides, the CDR3 is TGTGCCAGCAGCCCGGGCGGGACAGGGCAGTATTTT. It is translated as CASSPGGTGQYF.

This clonotype was seen at least ten times. This sequence joins TRBV6-2 or TRBV6-3 and TRBJ1-2; 9 bases agree with TRBD1. This CDR3 contains 15 residues. Germline trimming cut 5 bases from V and 3 bases from J; bases unmatched to any gene: 7. The germline V gene encodes CDR1 MNHEY and CDR2 SVGEGT. CDR3 sequence reads: CASSHDRGLDYGYTF. The DNA of the CDR3 is TGTGCCAGCAGTCACGACAGGGGGTTGGACTATGGCTACACCTTC.